This record concerns one T cell receptor (beta chain) sequence. Its antigen is still unknown. This sample is part of a study of T cells after yellow fever vaccination. The CDR3 has 18 amino acids. The TCR cDNA carried a universal primer site and UMIs from 5'RACE template switching. One entry per CDR3 protein results from TCRdb running MiXCR on the 5' RACE reads. The table records 300,000 to 400,000 distinct CDR3 sequences, roughly 8.3% of them present only once. Study-wide results and caveats: Secondary responses were weaker yet peaked faster, day 5 versus 15. Subsequent to the booster, the majority of primary-vaccination clones reappeared (approximately 95% CD4, more than 70% CD8). Relatively few clonotypes were ones that appeared in both CD4 and CD8 compartments.

The J gene is TRBJ1-1, the V gene TRBV21-1; the D segment call TRBD1 is taken from the table without a DNA check. TRBV21-1 has pseudogene status. The clonotype was recovered from a man younger than 35 who received the YFV17D yellow fever vaccine. The sequenced sample was PBMCs, obtained roughly 47 days after the first yellow fever vaccination. CDR3 sequence (DNA): TGTGCCAGCAGCGCACAACGACGGGCGGGACAGGGTTTAACTGAAGCTTTCTTT. Protein sequence: CASSAQRRAGQGLTEAFF.